This TCR beta chain was retrieved from a study of PD-1 blockade in classical Hodgkin lymphoma. Study findings and constraints: What drove the repertoire differences, possibly disease activity or prior therapy, has not been defined. Relative to healthy donors, newly diagnosed patients reportedly had lower baseline TCR diversity, which was reported as lower still in relapsed/refractory patients. Newly diagnosed patients had diversity similar to the baseline diversity of complete responders.

A remark on this clone: Its antigen is unknown.

Here immunoSEQ multiplex PCR was the method, and the copy in TCRdb shows in-frame clones only, minus some. This sample has approximately 65,000 clones, with about 92% found just once. The CDR3 consists of 12 residues. The germline CDR1 and CDR2 sequences are MDHEN and SYDVKM. Trimming stripped 3 bases from V and 3 bases from J, with 6 bases between. Regarding time point: cycle 4 day 1 (C4D1), after 5 to 7 weeks of nivolumab. Every single patient, without exception, relapsed after autologous stem cell transplantation, and brentuximab vedotin exposure varied. The source was peripheral blood mononuclear cells (PBMCs), collected before the fourth cycle of nivolumab. This clonotype was obtained from a human donor with classical Hodgkin lymphoma. V gene TRBV28 combines with J gene TRBJ2-7; D is uncertain. The CDR3 loop is CASSFAIYEQYF. DNA of the CDR3: TGTGCCAGCAGTTTCGCCATCTACGAGCAGTACTTC. Full variable domain (missing parts from reference TRBV28 and TRBJ2-7): DVKVTQSSRYLVKRTGEKVFLECVQDMDHENMFWYRQDPGLGLRLIYFSYDVKMKEKGDIPEGYSVSREKKERFSLILESASTNQTSMYLCASSFAIYEQYFGPGTRLTVT.